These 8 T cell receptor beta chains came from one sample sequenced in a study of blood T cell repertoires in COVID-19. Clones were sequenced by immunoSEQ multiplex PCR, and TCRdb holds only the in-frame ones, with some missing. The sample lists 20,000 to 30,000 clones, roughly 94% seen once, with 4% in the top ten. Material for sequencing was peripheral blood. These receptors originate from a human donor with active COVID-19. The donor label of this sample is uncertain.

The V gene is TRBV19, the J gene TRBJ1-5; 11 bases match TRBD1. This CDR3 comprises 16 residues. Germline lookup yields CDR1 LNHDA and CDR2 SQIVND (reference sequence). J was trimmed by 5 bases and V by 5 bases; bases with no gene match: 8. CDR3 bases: TGTGCCAGTAGTTCAGGACAGGGGGCCACTGATCAGCCCCAGCATTTT. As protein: CASSSGQGATDQPQHF.

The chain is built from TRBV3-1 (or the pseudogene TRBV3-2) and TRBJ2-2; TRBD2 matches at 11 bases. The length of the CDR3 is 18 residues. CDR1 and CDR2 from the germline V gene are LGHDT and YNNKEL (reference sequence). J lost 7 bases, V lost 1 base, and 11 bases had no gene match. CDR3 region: CASSQVSGTSGWVGELFF. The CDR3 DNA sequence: TGTGCCAGCAGCCAAGTTTCCGGGACTAGCGGTTGGGTCGGGGAGCTGTTTTTT.

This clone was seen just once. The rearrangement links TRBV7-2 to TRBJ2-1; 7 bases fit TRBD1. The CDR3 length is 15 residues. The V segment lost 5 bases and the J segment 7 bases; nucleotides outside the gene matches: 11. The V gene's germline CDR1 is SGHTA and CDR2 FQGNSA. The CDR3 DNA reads TGTGCCAGCAGCAAACAGGGGAACTTTGTAAATGAGCAGTTCTTC. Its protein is CASSKQGNFVNEQFF.

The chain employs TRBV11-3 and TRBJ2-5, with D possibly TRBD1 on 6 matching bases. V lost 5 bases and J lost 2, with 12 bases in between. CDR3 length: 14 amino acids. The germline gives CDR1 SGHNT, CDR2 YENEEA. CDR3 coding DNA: TGTGCCAGCAGCCCCGACAGGCAACAAGAGACCCAGTACTTC. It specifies CASSPDRQQETQYF.

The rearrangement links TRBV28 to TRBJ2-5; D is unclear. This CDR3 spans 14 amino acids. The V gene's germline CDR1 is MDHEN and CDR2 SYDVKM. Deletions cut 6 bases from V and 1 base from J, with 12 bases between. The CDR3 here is CASRVAARQETQYF. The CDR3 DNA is TGTGCCAGCAGAGTAGCAGCGCGCCAAGAGACCCAGTACTTC.

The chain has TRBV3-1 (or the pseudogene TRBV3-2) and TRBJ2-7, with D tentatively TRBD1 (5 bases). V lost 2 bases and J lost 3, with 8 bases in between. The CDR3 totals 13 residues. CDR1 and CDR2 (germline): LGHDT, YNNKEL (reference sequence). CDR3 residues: CASSQYRFYEQYF. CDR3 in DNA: TGTGCCAGCAGCCAATACAGGTTCTACGAGCAGTACTTC.

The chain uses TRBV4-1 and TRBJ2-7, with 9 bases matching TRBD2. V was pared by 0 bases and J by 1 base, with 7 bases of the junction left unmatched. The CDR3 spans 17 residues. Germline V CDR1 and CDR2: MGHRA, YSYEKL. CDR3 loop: CASSQETFLAGSYEQYF. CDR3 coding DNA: TGCGCCAGCAGCCAAGAGACGTTTCTAGCGGGGTCCTACGAGCAGTACTTC.

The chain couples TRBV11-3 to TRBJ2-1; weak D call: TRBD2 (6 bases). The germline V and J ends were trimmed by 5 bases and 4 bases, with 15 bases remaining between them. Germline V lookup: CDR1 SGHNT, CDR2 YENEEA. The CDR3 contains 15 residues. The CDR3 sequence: CASSHGGKRYNEQFF. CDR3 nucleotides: TGTGCCAGCAGCCACGGCGGGAAAAGGTACAATGAGCAGTTCTTC. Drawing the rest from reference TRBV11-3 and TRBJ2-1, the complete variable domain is EAGVVQSPRYKIIEKKQPVAFWCNPISGHNTLYWYLQNLGQGPELLIRYENEEAVDDSQLPKDRFSAERLKGVDSTLKIQPAELGDSAVYLCASSHGGKRYNEQFFGPGTRLTVL.